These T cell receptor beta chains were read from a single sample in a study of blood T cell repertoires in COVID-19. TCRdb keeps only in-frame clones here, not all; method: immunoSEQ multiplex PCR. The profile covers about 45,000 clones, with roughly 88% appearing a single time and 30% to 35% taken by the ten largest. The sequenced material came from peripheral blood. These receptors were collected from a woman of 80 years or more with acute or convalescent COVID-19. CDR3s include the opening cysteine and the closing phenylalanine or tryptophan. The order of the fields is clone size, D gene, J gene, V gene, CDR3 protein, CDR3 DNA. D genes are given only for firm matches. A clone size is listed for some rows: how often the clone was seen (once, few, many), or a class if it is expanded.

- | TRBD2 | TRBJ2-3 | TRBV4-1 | CASSRQASGNTDTQYF | TGCGCCAGCAGCAGGCAGGCTAGCGGGAACACAGATACGCAGTATTTT
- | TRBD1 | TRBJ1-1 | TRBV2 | CASTLTGTVNTEAFF | TGTGCCAGCACCTTAACCGGGACAGTGAACACTGAAGCTTTCTTT
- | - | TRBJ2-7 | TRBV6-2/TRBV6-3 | CASSLNDYEQYF | TGTGCCAGCAGTCTAAATGACTACGAGCAGTACTTC
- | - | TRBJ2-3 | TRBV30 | CAWSAPGSGGTDTQYF | TGTGCCTGGAGTGCCCCAGGCAGCGGCGGCACAGATACGCAGTATTTT
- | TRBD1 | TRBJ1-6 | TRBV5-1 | CASSLEVGQSNSPLHF | TGCGCCAGCAGCTTGGAGGTGGGACAGTCTAATTCACCCCTCCACTTT
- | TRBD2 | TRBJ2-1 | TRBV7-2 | CASSLRTGTISYNEQFF | TGTGCCAGCAGCTTGAGAACCGGGACTATCTCCTACAATGAGCAGTTCTTC
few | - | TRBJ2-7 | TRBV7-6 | CASSLDQGFSYEQYF | TGTGCCAGCAGCTTAGACCAGGGGTTCTCCTACGAGCAGTACTTC
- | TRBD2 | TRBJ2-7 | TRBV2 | CASSELAGGPYEQYF | TGTGCCAGCAGTGAACTAGCGGGAGGTCCCTACGAGCAGTACTTC
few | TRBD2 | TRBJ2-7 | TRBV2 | CPSCGGDRVGSYEQYF | TGTCCCAGCTGTGGGGGGGACCGGGTGGGCTCCTACGAGCAGTACTTC
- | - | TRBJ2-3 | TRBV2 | CASSDRRFPDTQYF | TGTGCCAGCAGTGATAGGAGGTTTCCAGATACGCAGTATTTT
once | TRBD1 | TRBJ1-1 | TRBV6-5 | CASRRGQENTEAFF | TGTGCCAGCAGAAGGGGACAGGAGAACACTGAAGCTTTCTTT
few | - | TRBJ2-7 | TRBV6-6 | CASSATNYEQYF | TGTGCCAGCAGTGCCACTAACTACGAGCAGTACTTC
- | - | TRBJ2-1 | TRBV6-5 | CASRPTGGEQFF | TGTGCCAGCAGACCAACCGGGGGAGAGCAGTTCTTC
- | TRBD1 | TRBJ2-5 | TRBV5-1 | CASSVQQGAGETQYF | TGCGCCAGCAGCGTCCAACAGGGGGCGGGTGAGACCCAGTACTTC
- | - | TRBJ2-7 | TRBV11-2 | CAAERLSYEQYF | TGTGCCGCGGAGCGACTCTCCTACGAGCAGTACTTC
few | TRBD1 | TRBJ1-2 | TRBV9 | CASSVAGQGADGGYTF | TGTGCCAGCAGCGTAGCGGGACAGGGAGCCGACGGTGGCTACACCTTC
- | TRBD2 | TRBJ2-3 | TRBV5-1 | CASSSQRGGTDTQYF | TGCGCCAGCAGCTCTCAGCGGGGGGGCACAGATACGCAGTATTTT
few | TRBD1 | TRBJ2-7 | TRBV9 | CASSPGSGGSYEQYF | TGTGCCAGCAGCCCCGGGTCAGGGGGCTCTTACGAGCAGTACTTC
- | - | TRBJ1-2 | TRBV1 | CTSSRDRANYGYTF | TGCACCAGCAGCCGAGACAGGGCTAACTATGGCTACACCTTC
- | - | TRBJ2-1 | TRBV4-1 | CASSQDERGRGDNEQFF | TGCGCCAGCAGCCAAGATGAGCGAGGCAGGGGGGACAATGAGCAGTTCTTC
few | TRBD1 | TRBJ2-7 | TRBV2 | CASRPRGIREQYF | TGTGCCAGCAGACCCAGGGGGATTCGGGAGCAGTACTTC
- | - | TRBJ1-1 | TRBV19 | CASSSGQTDKAFF | TGTGCCAGTAGTTCTGGACAGACCGACAAAGCTTTCTTT
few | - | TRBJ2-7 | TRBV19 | CASSILATGSYEQYF | TGTGCCAGTAGTATCCTCGCGACTGGTTCCTACGAGCAGTACTTC
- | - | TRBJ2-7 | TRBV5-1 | CASSLRTDYEQYF | TGCGCCAGCAGCTTGAGGACAGACTACGAGCAGTACTTC
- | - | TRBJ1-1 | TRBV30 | CAWSPTPGNTEAFF | TGTGCCTGGAGTCCTACTCCCGGGAACACTGAAGCTTTCTTT
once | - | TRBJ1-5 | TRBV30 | CAWSQYNQPQHF | TGTGCCTGGAGCCAGTATAATCAGCCCCAGCATTTT
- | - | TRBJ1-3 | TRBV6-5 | CASSEAFGNTIYF | TGTGCCAGCTCGGAGGCTTTTGGAAACACCATATATTTT
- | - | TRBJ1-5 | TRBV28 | CASSLWGGGTQPQHF | TGTGCCAGCAGTTTATGGGGAGGGGGAACTCAGCCCCAGCATTTT
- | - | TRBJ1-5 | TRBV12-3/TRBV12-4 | CASTYLSNQPQHF | TGTGCCAGCACCTATCTAAGCAATCAGCCCCAGCATTTT
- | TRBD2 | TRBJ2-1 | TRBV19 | CASSITSGRDNEQFF | TGTGCCAGTAGTATAACTAGCGGGAGGGACAATGAGCAGTTCTTC